The sequence of this TCR beta chain was determined in a study of T cell repertoires in cytomegalovirus infection. Study summary: The public TCR beta signatures pointed to both CMV infection and matching HLA type.

This clonotype occurred a few times. The antigen remains undetermined. Study-wide findings and caveats: Dominating the ex vivo response were HLA-C-restricted CMV-specific TCR beta clonotypes. Cumulative public TCR beta family frequency identified CMV carriers with the relevant HLA.

TCRdb reprocessed the reads with MiXCR, giving one entry per CDR3 protein. Among under 600,000 distinct CDR3 sequences listed, more than 15% were seen once. The CDR3 consists of 14 residues. The V end was cut by 6 bases, the J end by 8 bases, with 17 bases between. Germline CDR1 and CDR2: LNHDA and SQIVND (reference sequence). This TCR came from a human donor in good health (CMV status not recorded). Some clones in this sample may be carry-over from other donors' samples. What was sequenced was CD8+ T cells from PBMCs. The chain recombines TRBV19 with TRBJ2-1; no firm D call. CDR3 amino acids: CASRGVGLKDEQFF. The CDR3 DNA follows: TGTGCCAGTAGAGGAGTGGGTTTAAAGGATGAGCAGTTCTTC.